This T cell receptor (beta chain) was profiled in a study of T cells in narcolepsy (dated by TCRdb to the late 2010s). About the investigation overall: Healthy control donors were enrolled in the study alongside patients who had narcolepsy type 1 or type 2 (NT1, NT2). The study sought autoreactive T cells targeting hypocretin neuron self-antigens (hypocretin, TRIB2) in narcolepsy patients, using TCR Vbeta sequencing to track clonotypes in blood and CSF.

The CDR3 covers 12 residues, taking in both the cysteine and the phenylalanine. Only the CDR3 DNA stays, 36 bases, in frame from base 1. At the junction V is shortened by 11 bases and J by 5 bases; bases outside the gene matches: 4. CDR1 ENHRY and CDR2 SYGVKD were looked up in the germline V gene. Library generation was performed with the immunoSEQ multiplex PCR assay. Not all clones reach the TCRdb copy of this immuneACCESS table, which keeps in-frame sequences only. Checked studies attribute under half of the gap to unresolved V genes and leave the rest unexplained. The sample records around 34,000 clones, 79% of which are singletons. The ten top clones hold 3% to 4% of the sample. Memory CD4+ T cells were sorted ex vivo from peripheral blood of narcolepsy patients and healthy controls for TCR Vbeta sequencing. To note about this clone: Its antigen is currently not known. There are no base qualities to consult, and no much larger clone falls within one base.

Broader findings and caveats from the paper: Autoreactive clonotypes were reported to be detected serially in the blood of the same patients and of different patients, but not in the blood of healthy controls. Numbers of sequenced blood memory CD4+ clonotypes were comparable, averaging around 42,000 in patients and about 33,000 in controls. No sequences matching autoreactive T cell clones were present in some of the blood memory CD4+ repertoires from patients and controls. HCRT-specific and TRIB2-specific autoreactive clonotypes were highlighted in plots that compared CD4+ T cell clonotypes in CSF versus blood from the same patient.

This TCR was sampled from a human donor in good health. The sequencing input was memory (CD45RA-) CD4+ T cells from blood. What this sample's cell subset or site label stands for: memory T cells sorted ex vivo from peripheral blood. The chain joins TRBV10-3 to TRBJ2-1; 9 of the junction bases match TRBD1. Here the CDR3 is given as CALWTGDNEQFF. The sequenced DNA: TGTGCCCTCTGGACAGGGGACAATGAGCAGTTCTTC.